This TCR beta chain was documented in a study of blood T cell repertoires in COVID-19. Study at large: Researchers got acute and convalescent COVID-19 samples from the United States, Italy and Spain. T cells, B-cell-depleted T cells, or PBMCs provided the cDNA or gDNA that served as material.

In the original processing: Estimation of nucleated cell counts relied on the amplification of reference gene primers. Measured with immunoSEQ multiplex PCR; TCRdb has only the in-frame clones, and not every one. V and J calls and clone size are copied from that table; D and trimming were computed from the DNA. The data contain about 230,000 clones, over 75% of them singletons. J was trimmed by 0 bases and V by 6 bases; bases with no gene match: 2. Germline V gene data show CDR1 as MGHDK and CDR2 as SYGVNS. The CDR3 length is 14 residues. The TCR sequence derives from a woman older than 75 with acute or convalescent COVID-19. The sequenced sample was peripheral blood. The rearrangement uses TRBV25-1 and TRBJ1-1; 9 bases align to TRBD1. The CDR3 DNA reads as TGTGCCAGCAGCGACAGGGGGATGAACACTGAAGCTTTCTTT. This encodes CASSDRGMNTEAFF.